The TCR beta chain under discussion was sequenced for a study of blood T cell repertoires in COVID-19. On the study more broadly: Sites in the United States, Italy and Spain provided acute and convalescent COVID-19 samples. Sources were T cells, B-cell-depleted T cells, or PBMCs; the material itself was cDNA or gDNA.

The data were produced by immunoSEQ multiplex PCR, yet TCRdb's version contains in-frame clones alone and is incomplete. The sample carries 150,000 or so clones, 87% recorded once. Trimming pared 7 bases from V and 5 bases from J, leaving 11 bases between. The germline V gene has CDR1 SQVTM and CDR2 ANQGSEA. The CDR3 extends over 11 amino acids. The chain uses TRBV29-1 and TRBJ2-5; weak D call: TRBD2 (6 bases). This receptor was obtained from a man older than 75 with acute or convalescent COVID-19. The sample consisted of peripheral blood. CDR3 in amino acids: CSGTSLETQYF. CDR3 coding DNA: TGCAGCGGAACTAGCTTGGAGACCCAGTACTTC.